The source of this TCR beta chain is a study of T cells in Graves' hyperthyroidism and ophthalmopathy. Notes on the study in general: Blood held most thyroid clonotypes expanded above 0.001 frequency.

Amplification targeted TCR beta CDR3 regions from RNA transcripts. The HTBI set primed first-round TCR CDR3 RT-PCR. Each CDR3 protein is one row after TCRdb ran MiXCR on the multiplex PCR reads. The profile shows about 840,000 distinct CDR3 sequences, about 38% of them singletons. V shed 6 bases and J shed 7 bases, with 16 bases lying between them. The length of the CDR3 is 14 residues. The study defined stable Graves' hyperthyroidism as no ophthalmopathy progression within 18 months. Any patient presenting with uncontrolled infection, other autoimmune disease, pregnancy or lactation was left out. This clonotype was seen only a few times. No antigen is known for it.

The specimen sequenced was blood. The TCR was taken from a man between 18 and 29 years old with Graves' hyperthyroidism. V gene TRBV12-3 or TRBV12-4 combines with J gene TRBJ1-5, with a possible D match to TRBD1 (6 bases). The CDR3 DNA reads TGTGCCAGCAGAACCGACGGGGGGGCCCAGCCCCAGCATTTT. Residues: CASRTDGGAQPQHF.